The present T cell receptor (beta chain) was sequenced within a study of blood T cell repertoires in COVID-19. Turning to the study itself: Sites in the United States, Italy and Spain provided acute and convalescent COVID-19 samples. From T cells, B-cell-depleted T cells, or PBMCs came the material, which was cDNA or gDNA.

In the study's own analysis: Amplified reference gene primers provided the basis for estimating nucleated cell counts. Generated by immunoSEQ multiplex PCR, the TCRdb table keeps only in-frame clones and is missing some. V, J and clone size derive from that table, while D and trimming were established from the DNA sequence. The sample contains some 410,000 clones, around 87% of which appear only once. Donors were grouped by their self-reported clinical history. Germline V lookup: CDR1 DFQATT, CDR2 SNEGSKA (reference sequence). V shed 3 bases and J 5 bases; nucleotides not matched to a gene: 8. CDR3 length: 16 residues.

Specimen: PBMCs or T cells enriched from blood (not recorded which). The chain joins TRBV20-1 to TRBJ2-1; 12 bases map to TRBD2. The TCR comes from a woman in her 30s with acute COVID-19. DNA for the CDR3: TGCAGTGCTAGTCGAAGACTAGCGGGGGAGCACAATGAGCAGTTCTTC. Protein sequence: CSASRRLAGEHNEQFF.